The 25 T cell receptor beta chains presented below share a single source sample, sequenced in a study of cytomegalovirus exposure and HLA in healthy donors. Generated by immunoSEQ multiplex PCR, the TCRdb table keeps only in-frame clones and is missing some. This table holds roughly 68,000 clones, around 88% found once. Sequencing was carried out using PBMCs. All receptors derive from a woman under 30 in good health and CMV-seronegative.

This chain connects TRBV9 to TRBJ2-5; maybe TRBD2 (5 bases). CDR1 is SGDLS, CDR2 YYNGEE, per germline. This CDR3 is built from 14 residues. The ends were cut back, 3 bases at V and 5 bases at J, with 14 bases in the middle. CDR3 bases: TGTGCCAGCAGCGCCGGAAATGGGGAGGAGACCCAGTACTTC. Translated, it gives CASSAGNGEETQYF.

This clone appeared a single time. The chain has TRBV6-1 and TRBJ2-1; the match to TRBD2 covers 8 bases. CDR1 and CDR2 (germline): MNHNS, SASEGT. There are 14 residues in the CDR3. V dropped 3 bases and J dropped 5; count of bases not matched to a gene: 3. CDR3 nucleotide sequence: TGTGCCAGCAGTGAGGCGGGAGGTCACAATGAGCAGTTCTTC. Protein: CASSEAGGHNEQFF.

The genes are TRBV13 and TRBJ2-3, with D perhaps TRBD2 (5 bases). The V gene's germline CDR1 is PRHDT and CDR2 FYEKMQ (reference sequence). The length of the CDR3 is 12 residues. Trimming removed 5 bases from V and 11 bases from J, with 14 bases in between. The CDR3 DNA follows: TGTGCCAGCAGCCGCACGGGGTTCTTGCAGTATTTT. This encodes CASSRTGFLQYF.

The rearrangement uses TRBV5-1 and TRBJ2-2; D gene uncertain. V was cut by 1 base and J by 4 bases, with 11 bases left in between. The CDR3 totals 15 residues. Germline assignment: CDR1 SGHRS and CDR2 YFSETQ. Here the CDR3 reads CASSLSVDITGELFF. The CDR3 coding sequence is TGCGCCAGCAGCTTGAGTGTAGATATCACCGGGGAGCTGTTTTTT.

This clone appeared a few times. The chain employs TRBV27 and TRBJ1-2; D not certain. Germline CDR1 MNHEY, CDR2 SMNVEV (reference sequence). V lost 5 bases to trimming and J lost 2 bases, with 12 bases between them. The CDR3 length is 14 residues. The CDR3 DNA follows: TGTGCCAGCAGTGCGGACGGGATGAACTATGGCTACACCTTC. Amino acid sequence: CASSADGMNYGYTF.

The chain links TRBV7-8 to TRBJ1-4; tentatively, D is TRBD1 (6 bases). CDR1 and CDR2 from the germline V gene are SGHVS and FQNEAQ. The ends were cut back, 5 bases at V and 8 bases at J, with 15 bases in the middle. The CDR3 consists of 14 residues. CDR3 DNA sequence: TGTGCCAGCAGCCTGAACAGGGTCTGGGAAAAACTGTTTTTT. Protein: CASSLNRVWEKLFF.

The genes are TRBV7-2 and TRBJ1-1; D uncertain. Germline CDR1 is SGHTA and CDR2 is FQGNSA. V lost 3 bases, J lost 4 bases, and 15 bases lay in between. The CDR3 runs 15 residues. In DNA form, the CDR3 reads TGTGCCAGCAGCTTTGCGTTTAGACAAGTCACTGAAGCTTTCTTT. Translation gives CASSFAFRQVTEAFF.

This chain connects TRBV2 to TRBJ2-3, with D perhaps matching TRBD1 (5 bases). V was trimmed by 6 bases and J by 2 bases, leaving 12 bases between them. Germline V lookup: CDR1 SNHLY, CDR2 FYNNEI. The CDR3 contains 14 residues. CDR3 nucleotides: TGTGCCAGCAGGGAGAGACAGTACACAGATACGCAGTATTTT. Amino acids: CASRERQYTDTQYF. The variable domain in full, with the rest retrieved from reference TRBV2 and TRBJ2-3, is EPEVTQTPSHQVTQMGQEVILRCVPISNHLYFYWYRQILGQKVEFLVSFYNNEISEKSEIFDDQFSVERPDGSNFTLKIRSTKLEDSAMYFCASRERQYTDTQYFGPGTRLTVL.

The genes are TRBV5-1 and TRBJ2-2; D call uncertain. This CDR3 region has 14 residues. Trimming took off 7 bases at V and 4 bases at J, with 14 bases between the two ends. The germline V gene has CDR1 SGHRS and CDR2 YFSETQ. CDR3 nucleotides: TGCGCCAGCTCTTTGTTACAGTTCACCGGGGAGCTGTTTTTT. Its translation: CASSLLQFTGELFF. The variable domain in full, completed from reference TRBV5-1 and TRBJ2-2, reads KAGVTQTPRYLIKTRGQQVTLSCSPISGHRSVSWYQQTPGQGLQFLFEYFSETQRNKGNFPGRFSGRQFSNSRSEMNVSTLELGDSALYLCASSLLQFTGELFFGEGSRLTVL.

V and J are TRBV27 and TRBJ2-1, with 10 bases lining up with TRBD2. Germline V gene data show CDR1 as MNHEY and CDR2 as SMNVEV (reference sequence). The CDR3 extends over 15 amino acids. Losses at the gene ends were 6 bases for V and 9 bases for J; bases not matched to a gene: 11. The CDR3, as DNA: TGTGCCAGCAGCTACCTAGCGGGGGCTCTCAGTGAGCAGTTCTTC. This sequence encodes CASSYLAGALSEQFF.

The genes are TRBV9 and TRBJ2-1, with D possibly matching TRBD2 (6 bases). Germline lookup yields CDR1 SGDLS and CDR2 YYNGEE. This CDR3 is built from 15 residues. The ends were cut back, 0 bases at V and 5 bases at J, with 12 bases in the middle. The CDR3 nucleotides are TGTGCCAGCAGCGTAGTAGCCGGGGGACACAATGAGCAGTTCTTC. It translates to CASSVVAGGHNEQFF.

The rearrangement joins TRBV6-6 to TRBJ2-3; 10 bases line up with TRBD2. Per germline, CDR1 MNHNY and CDR2 SVGAGI (reference sequence). The V gene end was trimmed by 6 bases and the J gene end by 2 bases; junction bases not matched to a gene: 8. The CDR3 contains 16 residues. This chain's CDR3 is CASSTSSGSITDTQYF. Here the CDR3 DNA reads TGTGCCAGCAGCACCTCTAGCGGGAGTATCACAGATACGCAGTATTTT.

The rearrangement uses TRBV19 and TRBJ1-1; 7 nucleotides match TRBD1. J was trimmed by 4 bases and V by 5 bases; bases with no gene match: 4. Per germline, CDR1 LNHDA and CDR2 SQIVND (reference sequence). The length of the CDR3 is 13 residues. This chain's CDR3 is CASSSHRGTEAFF. DNA of the CDR3: TGTGCCAGTAGTTCGCACAGGGGCACTGAAGCTTTCTTT.

This clone was found a few times. V is TRBV28 and J is TRBJ1-2; D is undetermined. CDR1 is MDHEN, CDR2 SYDVKM, per germline. This CDR3 has 14 amino acids. Trimming took off 0 bases at V and 4 bases at J, with 9 bases between the two ends. The chain's CDR3 is CASSLWSGTYGYTF. In DNA form, the CDR3 reads TGTGCCAGCAGTTTATGGTCGGGTACCTATGGCTACACCTTC.

The V gene is TRBV5-6, the J gene TRBJ2-7, with TRBD1 as a possible D gene (6 bases). The V and J ends lost 4 bases and 5 bases respectively, with 10 bases between them. CDR3 size: 12 residues. Germline V gene lookup returns CDR1 SGHDT and CDR2 YYEEEE. The CDR3 spells CASSLTGNEQYF. The CDR3 region has the DNA TGTGCCAGCAGCCTAACAGGGAACGAGCAGTACTTC.

The chain has TRBV7-6 and TRBJ1-3; the D is unclear. The germline V gene encodes CDR1 SGHVS and CDR2 FNYEAQ. Deletions cut 6 bases from V and 0 bases from J, with 12 bases between. The CDR3 is 15 amino acids. The CDR3 nucleotides read TGTGCCAGCAGTCCTATAGCCTTCTCTGGAAACACCATATATTTT. It translates to CASSPIAFSGNTIYF.

The table lists this clone with a few counts. The V call is TRBV27, the J call TRBJ1-1; 9 nucleotides align to TRBD1. Germline V gene sequence: CDR1 MNHEY, CDR2 SMNVEV (reference sequence). The junction had 6 bases not matched to a gene; V was cut back by 4 bases and J by 3 bases. The CDR3 has 15 residues. CDR3 residues: CASSSGTGRYTEAFF. The CDR3 DNA sequence: TGTGCCAGCAGTTCCGGGACAGGGCGATACACTGAAGCTTTCTTT.

The CDR3 spells CASRTASSGNTIYF. As DNA, the CDR3 is TGTGCCAGCAGGACAGCGTCCTCTGGAAACACCATATATTTT. The chain recombines TRBV28 with TRBJ1-3; D is perhaps TRBD1 (5 bases). V was trimmed by 6 bases and J by 0 bases, leaving 9 bases between them. The CDR3 is 14 residues long. CDR1 and CDR2 (germline): MDHEN, SYDVKM.

A note on this clone: A junction end diverges from the germline sequence, so it may reflect a read error. The CDR3 nucleotides read TGCGTCAGCAGCCCGACCCTCCCGGGACAGGGGGTTCGCGAGCAGTACTTC. Its protein is CVSSPTLPGQGVREQYF. The rearrangement links TRBV5-1 to TRBJ2-7; 11 bases match TRBD1. The CDR3 is made up of 17 amino acids. Germline values: CDR1 SGHRS, CDR2 YFSETQ.

The V and J genes are TRBV28 and TRBJ2-2; no reliable D call. The V gene's germline CDR1 is MDHEN and CDR2 SYDVKM. The V gene lost 8 bases and the J gene lost 7 bases, with 11 bases spanning the gap. The CDR3 covers 12 residues. CDR3 sequence: CASAEMVGELFF. DNA for the CDR3: TGTGCCAGCGCTGAGATGGTCGGGGAGCTGTTTTTT.

The chain joins TRBV10-2 to TRBJ2-1; TRBD2 matches 9 bases. With 5 bases clipped from V and 5 bases from J, the junction kept 10 bases outside the gene matches. The germline CDR1 and CDR2 sequences are WSHSY and SAAADI. This CDR3 has 16 residues. The CDR3 bases are TGCGCCAGCAGTAGACTAGCGGTAACCTACCACAATGAGCAGTTCTTC. As protein: CASSRLAVTYHNEQFF.

The chain combines TRBV29-1 with TRBJ1-1; 7 nucleotides align to TRBD1. This CDR3 region has 13 residues. Trimming removed 6 bases from V and 0 bases from J; junction bases left unmatched: 4. The germline gives CDR1 SQVTM, CDR2 ANQGSEA. CDR3 coding DNA: TGCAGCGTAGACAGGGTTTTGAACACTGAAGCTTTCTTT. It translates to CSVDRVLNTEAFF.

This sequence joins TRBV6-1 and TRBJ2-7; 10 nucleotides line up with TRBD2. V lost 4 bases to trimming and J lost 2 bases; unmatched junction nucleotides: 17. This CDR3 comprises 19 residues. Looked up from germline, CDR1 is MNHNS and CDR2 is SASEGT. The chain's CDR3 is CASSGDSRVPSGRTYEQYF. The CDR3 bases are TGTGCCAGCAGTGGAGACAGCAGGGTGCCTAGCGGGAGAACCTACGAGCAGTACTTC.

The V call is TRBV7-3, the J call TRBJ2-2; D might be TRBD2 (7 bases). The germline V gene encodes CDR1 SGHTA and CDR2 FQGTGA. The CDR3 sequence is 15 residues long. Trimming pared 1 base from V and 6 bases from J, leaving 12 bases between. CDR3 region: CASSLSRGAAGELFF. CDR3 bases: TGTGCCAGCAGCTTAAGTCGGGGGGCTGCCGGGGAGCTGTTTTTT.

The chain couples TRBV28 to TRBJ2-7; the match to TRBD2 covers 13 bases. Looked up from germline, CDR1 is MDHEN and CDR2 is SYDVKM. Trimming removed 6 bases from V and 12 bases from J; junction bases left unmatched: 14. This CDR3 comprises 15 residues. The CDR3 nucleotides are TGTGCCAGCAGGTCCGCCGGGACTAGCGGGATAGGTCGGTACTTC. Protein sequence: CASRSAGTSGIGRYF.